This entry lists 23 T cell receptor beta chains sequenced from one sample in a study of blood T cell repertoires in COVID-19. TCRdb's table, derived via immunoSEQ multiplex PCR, lists solely in-frame clones and lacks some. The sample comprises roughly 93,000 clones, about 85% of which are singletons, and approximately 12% rests with the top ten. Sequenced material: peripheral blood. The receptors stem from a woman at least 80 years old with acute or convalescent COVID-19.

The J gene is TRBJ1-1, the V gene TRBV10-3, with TRBD1 matching 12 bases. The germline V gene encodes CDR1 ENHRY and CDR2 SYGVKD. V was clipped by 6 bases and J by 1 base; unmatched bases: 12. The CDR3 sequence is 18 residues long. The CDR3 DNA is TGTGCCATCAGCAGGGGGCTGGGACAGGGGGCCGGGAACACTGAAGCTTTCTTT. This codes for CAISRGLGQGAGNTEAFF.

This clone was seen more than once but under ten times. An end of the junction does not agree with germline; a read error may underlie this. The chain has TRBV6-2 or TRBV6-3 and TRBJ2-1; D unclear. CDR3 length: 14 residues. Germline V lookup: CDR1 MNHEY, CDR2 SVGEGT. The chain's CDR3 is CASSNSAAYNEQFF. The CDR3 nucleotides are TGTGCCAGCAGTAACTCGGCGGCCTACAATGAGCAGTTCTTC.

This chain uses TRBV6-1 with TRBJ2-2, with 8 bases aligning to TRBD2. Per germline, CDR1 MNHNS and CDR2 SASEGT. The CDR3 totals 16 residues. Germline trimming cut 4 bases from V and 4 bases from J; bases unmatched to any gene: 8. The CDR3: CASSARGGLLTGELFF. For the CDR3, the DNA is TGTGCCAGCAGTGCCCGGGGGGGCCTACTCACCGGGGAGCTGTTTTTT.

J is TRBJ2-1 and V is TRBV28; D may be TRBD1 (6 bases). Germline V lookup: CDR1 MDHEN, CDR2 SYDVKM. There are 16 residues in the CDR3. V was cut by 4 bases and J by 8 bases, with 21 bases left in between. CDR3 protein: CASSSQGSGVFDEQFF. The CDR3 DNA follows: TGTGCCAGCAGTTCACAGGGTAGTGGAGTCTTCGATGAGCAGTTCTTC.

CDR3 DNA sequence: TGTGCCAGCAGCTTACTAGCGGGGGACGAGCAGTACGTC. Encoded protein: CASSLLAGDEQYV. The chain carries TRBV7-2 and TRBJ2-7; 10 nucleotides match TRBD2. The CDR3 loop spans 13 amino acids. The V gene end was trimmed by 2 bases and the J gene end by 5 bases; junction bases not matched to a gene: 0. CDR1 and CDR2 (germline): SGHTA, FQGNSA.

CDR3 nucleotide sequence: TGTGCCAGCAGCCCGGAGACTAGACCCGGGGAGCTGTTTTTT. It specifies CASSPETRPGELFF. The gene calls are TRBV5-4 and TRBJ2-2; tentatively, D is TRBD2 (6 bases). Germline V gene sequence: CDR1 SGHNT, CDR2 YYREEE (reference sequence). The CDR3 sequence is 14 residues long. Trimming left V 4 bases short and J 6 bases short, with 13 bases between.

The CDR3 loop is CASSSPGSTEAFF. The CDR3 DNA reads as TGCGCCAGCAGTTCCCCGGGGAGCACTGAAGCTTTCTTT. V usage is TRBV10-1 and J usage is TRBJ1-1; D is ambiguous. There are 13 residues in the CDR3. Germline V gene sequence: CDR1 WNHNN, CDR2 SYGVQD (reference sequence). Trimming removed 5 bases at V and 4 bases at J, with 11 bases between.

The V gene is TRBV30, the J gene TRBJ1-1, with D unresolved. Trimming shortened V by 5 bases and J by 1 base, and 11 bases separated the two germline ends. Germline V gene lookup returns CDR1 GTSNPN and CDR2 SVGIG (reference sequence). CDR3 length equals 13 residues. CDR3 DNA: TGTGCCTGGTCGGAACAGACGAACACTGAAGCTTTCTTT. It yields the protein CAWSEQTNTEAFF.

The chain is built from TRBV18 and TRBJ1-4; 11 positions agree with TRBD1. The ends lost 6 bases at V and 5 bases at J; junction bases unmatched: 5. The CDR3 length is 15 residues. CDR1 KGHSH and CDR2 LQKENI come from the germline V gene. As DNA, the CDR3 is TGTGCCAGCTCGTCGGACAGGGGGCCAAATGAAAAACTGTTTTTT. It encodes CASSSDRGPNEKLFF.

The chain couples TRBV11-2 to TRBJ1-6; TRBD1 matches at 7 bases. J gave up 3 bases and V 4 bases, and 3 bases lay outside the gene matches. Germline CDR1 SGHAT, CDR2 FQNNGV. This CDR3 has 15 residues. The CDR3 sequence: CASSSDRIYNSPLHF. The CDR3 region has the DNA TGTGCCAGCAGCTCGGACAGGATCTATAATTCACCCCTCCACTTT.

V and J are TRBV5-1 and TRBJ1-1; D is ambiguous. The CDR3 has 15 residues. Trimming took 0 bases from V and 4 from J, leaving 13 bases between them. In germline, CDR1 is SGHRS, CDR2 YFSETQ. The CDR3 coding sequence is TGCGCCAGCAGCTTGGTAGGAGGGAGGGCCACTGAAGCTTTCTTT. It encodes CASSLVGGRATEAFF.

This chain connects TRBV4-3 to TRBJ1-1, with a possible D match to TRBD1 (5 bases). V lost 0 bases to trimming and J lost 3 bases, with 14 bases between them. The CDR3 is 16 amino acids. The germline V gene encodes CDR1 LGHNA and CDR2 YSLEER. The CDR3 protein is CASSQDGLTGDTEAFF. The CDR3, as DNA: TGCGCCAGCAGCCAAGATGGTCTAACGGGGGACACTGAAGCTTTCTTT.

The gene calls are TRBV9 and TRBJ2-7; D might be TRBD2 (5 bases). Germline V gene data show CDR1 as SGDLS and CDR2 as YYNGEE. This CDR3 has 15 amino acids. V was cut by 5 bases and J by 5 bases, with 20 bases left in between. DNA for the CDR3: TGTGCCAGCAGTGCCGGGCAGCGGAATCCCCACGAGCAGTACTTC. It translates to CASSAGQRNPHEQYF.

The chain links TRBV10-3 to TRBJ1-5, with D possibly being TRBD1 (5 bases). This CDR3 comprises 15 residues. Germline lookup yields CDR1 ENHRY and CDR2 SYGVKD. V lost 3 bases to trimming and J lost 1 base, with 10 bases between them. The CDR3 DNA follows: TGTGCCATCAGTGACGGGCAGGGCAGCAATCAGCCCCAGCATTTT. Amino acid sequence: CAISDGQGSNQPQHF.

The chain carries TRBV27 and TRBJ1-6, with D maybe TRBD1 (6 bases). Trimming shortened V by 4 bases and J by 14 bases, and 12 bases separated the two germline ends. Germline loops: CDR1 MNHEY, CDR2 SMNVEV (reference sequence). This CDR3 comprises 12 residues. The CDR3 loop reads CASSSAQGTLHF. The DNA of the CDR3 is TGTGCCAGCAGTTCCGCACAGGGCACCCTCCACTTT.

CDR3 region: CASSEDSLYYEQYV. DNA for the CDR3: TGTGCCAGCAGTGAGGACAGCCTGTACTACGAGCAGTACGTC. This chain joins TRBV6-1 and TRBJ2-7; tentative D call: TRBD1 (6 bases). The V gene's germline CDR1 is MNHNS and CDR2 SASEGT. This CDR3 has 14 residues. The V end was cut by 3 bases, the J end by 3 bases, with 12 bases between.

The chain links TRBV21-1 to TRBJ2-7; the D call in the table, TRBD2, was not verified against the DNA. TRBV21-1 is assigned pseudogene status. The CDR3 runs 15 residues. The CDR3 region is CASSKVGQGGDEQYF. Here the CDR3 DNA reads TGTGCCAGCAGCAAAGTTGGGCAGGGCGGGGACGAGCAGTACTTC.

This rearrangement joins TRBV28 to TRBJ1-2; 7 bases map to TRBD1. Germline trimming cut 5 bases from V and 0 bases from J; bases unmatched to any gene: 6. Germline CDR1 reads MDHEN; CDR2 reads SYDVKM. This CDR3 spans 15 amino acids. The CDR3 here is CASSPADRANYGYTF. Written as DNA, the CDR3 is TGTGCCAGCAGTCCCGCCGACAGGGCTAACTATGGCTACACCTTC.

The chain recombines TRBV7-9 with TRBJ1-2; D remains unclear. The length of the CDR3 is 16 residues. The V gene lost 5 bases and the J gene lost 4 bases, with 20 bases spanning the gap. The germline gives CDR1 SEHNR, CDR2 FQNEAQ (reference sequence). This CDR3 reads CASSPPGLLGGYGYTF. In nucleotides, the CDR3 is TGTGCCAGCAGCCCCCCGGGTCTCCTTGGTGGCTATGGCTACACCTTC.

The J gene is TRBJ1-1, the V gene TRBV11-1, with D perhaps matching TRBD1 (5 bases). Germline V gene sequence: CDR1 SGHAT, CDR2 FQDESV (reference sequence). V lost 5 bases, J lost 2 bases, and 9 bases lay in between. The length of the CDR3 is 13 residues. CDR3 residues: CASSEQGNTEAFF. Written as DNA, the CDR3 is TGTGCCAGCAGCGAGCAGGGTAACACTGAAGCTTTCTTT.

The chain links TRBV30 to TRBJ1-6; 7 bases fit TRBD1. V trimming: 3 bases; J trimming: 4 bases; junction bases outside the gene matches: 3. The CDR3 totals 14 residues. The germline gives CDR1 GTSNPN, CDR2 SVGIG (reference sequence). The CDR3 region has the DNA TGTGCCTGGAGCCCGGGACAGTATAATTCACCCCTCCACTTT. It is translated as CAWSPGQYNSPLHF.

The chain employs TRBV6-5 and TRBJ2-3, with a possible D match to TRBD1 (6 bases). The germline V gene has CDR1 MNHEY and CDR2 SVGAGI. CDR3 length: 15 residues. The V end was cut by 0 bases, the J end by 5 bases, with 12 bases between. As DNA, the CDR3 is TGTGCCAGCAGTTACTCGGGGGTAGGGGGAGATACGCAGTATTTT. Translation: CASSYSGVGGDTQYF.

The chain recombines TRBV27 with TRBJ1-2, with 7 bases identical to TRBD1. J gave up 4 bases and V 5 bases, and 7 bases lay outside the gene matches. Germline assignment: CDR1 MNHEY and CDR2 SMNVEV (reference sequence). This CDR3 has 14 residues. CDR3 DNA sequence: TGTGCCAGCAGTCCGTCCGGGACAGCCTATGGCTACACCTTC. This codes for CASSPSGTAYGYTF.